One and the same sample provided the 14 T cell receptor beta chains below, sequenced in a study of CXCR3-negative and CXCR3-positive naive CD8 T cells. Overall study findings and caveats: CXCR3-expressing naive cells carried TRB CDR3s more hydrophobic than those of CXCR3-negative naive cells.

Libraries were UMI-labeled 5' RACE TRB cDNA. TCRdb reanalyzed the 5' RACE reads, giving one entry per CDR3 protein sequence and no DNA. This repertoire includes approximately 96,000 distinct CDR3 sequences. These receptors have no known antigen. The specimen was naive CXCR3+ CD8+ T cells from blood. Subset: CD45RO-CCR7+CD27+CD95- naive CD8+ T cells expressing CXCR3 (TNR3+). These receptors all come from a human donor in good health. Some clones in this sample may be carry-over from other donors' samples.

The V call is TRBV29-1, the J call TRBJ2-2; TCRdb names TRBD1, which stays unverified in the absence of DNA. Germline CDR1 is SQVTM and CDR2 is ANQGSEA. There are 14 residues in the CDR3. The CDR3 region is CSVEGRGSAGELFF.

The chain links TRBV6-2 or TRBV6-3 to TRBJ2-7; the D call of TRBD1 rests on TCRdb alone, since no DNA is present to check it. Germline CDR1 and CDR2: MNHEY and SVGEGT. There are 13 residues in the CDR3. CDR3 sequence: CASTGVATYEQYF.

V gene TRBV27 combines with J gene TRBJ1-6; no DNA is available, so the TRBD1 call from TCRdb remains unchecked. The CDR3 has 12 amino acids. Germline V CDR1 and CDR2: MNHEY, SMNVEV (reference sequence). CDR3 sequence: CASGRVNSPLHF.

V and J are TRBV4-3 and TRBJ2-1. Germline lookup yields CDR1 LGHNA and CDR2 YSLEER. This CDR3 is built from 14 residues. The CDR3 protein is CASSQDKLSGEQFF.

The V and J genes are TRBV5-6 and TRBJ2-3. Germline loops: CDR1 SGHDT, CDR2 YYEEEE. The CDR3 totals 12 residues. The CDR3 sequence is CASSSITDTQYF.

This CDR3 is CASVKDRSTEAFF. This sequence joins TRBV2 and TRBJ1-1. The CDR3 consists of 13 residues. Germline V lookup: CDR1 SNHLY, CDR2 FYNNEI.

The chain links TRBV6-4 to TRBJ2-2; TCRdb's D call, TRBD2, is unchecked because there is no DNA. The CDR3 extends over 16 amino acids. The germline V gene encodes CDR1 MRHNA and CDR2 SNTAGT. The chain's CDR3 is CASSDSLEGNTGELFF.

This chain uses TRBV5-1 with TRBJ1-1; TCRdb lists TRBD1, though no DNA is available to test this call. Germline V gene sequence: CDR1 SGHRS, CDR2 YFSETQ. CDR3 length: 14 residues. CDR3 in amino acids: CASSSAGGLTEAFF.

V usage is TRBV6-5 and J usage is TRBJ2-7; TCRdb names TRBD2, which stays unverified in the absence of DNA. Per the germline V gene, CDR1 is MNHEY and CDR2 is SVGAGI. The CDR3 has 14 residues. The CDR3 protein is CASSYLGLAGVRYF.

CDR3 in amino acids: CASSQDPQSPSYEQYF. The V gene is TRBV4-2, the J gene TRBJ2-7. The length of the CDR3 is 16 residues. From germline, CDR1 is LGHNA and CDR2 YNFKEQ.

V is TRBV4-2 and J is TRBJ2-5; without DNA, the TCRdb call of TRBD2 cannot be checked. The CDR3 sequence is 17 residues long. Looked up from germline, CDR1 is LGHNA and CDR2 is YNFKEQ. The chain's CDR3 is CASSQDSPLAGQETQYF.

The J gene is TRBJ2-7, the V gene TRBV27; TCRdb outputs TRBD1, but without DNA this stays unchecked. This CDR3 region has 16 residues. Germline V lookup: CDR1 MNHEY, CDR2 SMNVEV (reference sequence). CDR3 sequence: CASSPDPGVVIYEQYF.

This rearrangement joins TRBV29-1 to TRBJ2-3; TCRdb selects TRBD2, and the lack of DNA leaves this call unchecked. The CDR3 runs to 18 residues. Germline assignment: CDR1 SQVTM and CDR2 ANQGSEA. This CDR3 is CSVELWASGRPDTDTQYF.

V is TRBV11-2 and J is TRBJ1-1; TCRdb picks TRBD1, but there is no DNA to check that call. The germline gives CDR1 SGHAT, CDR2 FQNNGV. The CDR3 extends over 14 amino acids. The CDR3 protein is CASSLAGRVAEAFF.